Sequencing of this T cell receptor (beta chain) was carried out in a study of response to subunit inactivated influenza vaccine. TCRdb used MiXCR to reprocess the RT-PCR reads, holding one entry per CDR3 protein. The table lists under 850,000 distinct CDR3 sequences, approximately 18% of them singletons. Points from the study as a whole: Few new T cells, the authors suggested, are recruited by each seasonal influenza vaccination.

As for this clonotype: Its cognate antigen is unknown.

The CDR3 runs to 18 residues. Germline V gene sequence: CDR1 DFQATT, CDR2 SNEGSKA (reference sequence). V trimming: 4 bases; J trimming: 7 bases; junction bases outside the gene matches: 16. The clonotype was recovered from a man aged 45-65 years who received an inactivated influenza vaccine. Sequencing was performed on PBMCs from blood, taken 5 days after vaccination. J is TRBJ2-1 and V is TRBV20-1, with 13 nucleotides matching TRBD2. CDR3 in DNA: TGCAGTGCTACTGATATCGGGACTAGCGGGGCGCCACTGAATGAGCAGTTCTTC. The encoded protein is CSATDIGTSGAPLNEQFF.